The 10 T cell receptor beta chains below were found in one sample sequenced in a study of OX40 agonist ivuxolimab in advanced cancers. Clones were read by immunoSEQ multiplex PCR, and TCRdb kept only the in-frame ones, dropping some. The sample shows about 86,000 clones, about 90% of them seen only once. Sequencing used CD4+ or CD8+ T cells sorted from blood, obtained in a trial of the OX40 agonist ivuxolimab. Receptor source: an adult with an advanced solid tumor such as melanoma, head and neck, liver or kidney cancer.

Here the CDR3 DNA reads TGTGCCAGCAGCGCGGACATCGATTATTCTGGAAACACCATATATTTT. Amino acid sequence: CASSADIDYSGNTIYF. The chain employs TRBV9 and TRBJ1-3; a possible D gene is TRBD1 (5 bases). CDR1 is SGDLS, CDR2 YYNGEE, per germline. The CDR3 spans 16 residues. V dropped 3 bases and J dropped 1 base, with 14 bases sitting between them. The complete variable domain, with remaining parts taken from reference TRBV9 and TRBJ1-3, reads DSGVTQTPKHLITATGQRVTLRCSPRSGDLSVYWYQQSLDQGLQFLIQYYNGEERAKGNILERFSAQQFPDLHSELNLSSLELGDSALYFCASSADIDYSGNTIYFGEGSWLTVV.

V usage is TRBV28 and J usage is TRBJ1-4; no clear D gene. This CDR3 contains 15 residues. V dropped 6 bases and J dropped 5 bases, with 16 bases sitting between them. The germline gives CDR1 MDHEN, CDR2 SYDVKM. CDR3 region: CASSPNLGLNEKLFF. CDR3 bases: TGTGCCAGCAGCCCAAACCTGGGTTTAAATGAAAAACTGTTTTTT.

The V and J genes are TRBV4-1 and TRBJ2-3; no clear D. V lost 0 bases to trimming and J lost 0 bases, with 10 bases between them. CDR3 size: 16 residues. Germline V CDR1 and CDR2: MGHRA, YSYEKL. CDR3 DNA sequence: TGCGCCAGCAGCCAAGACTCCCCACCAAGCACAGATACGCAGTATTTT. It codes for CASSQDSPPSTDTQYF.

This chain links TRBV29-1 with TRBJ1-2; D call uncertain. The germline CDR1 and CDR2 sequences are SQVTM and ANQGSEA. The V end lost 3 bases, the J end lost 0 bases, and 8 bases lay between the germline ends. This CDR3 contains 13 residues. CDR3 amino acids: CSVEIVSNYGYTF. The CDR3 bases are TGCAGCGTTGAGATAGTTTCTAACTATGGCTACACCTTC.

The rearrangement uses TRBV28 and TRBJ2-1; D is undetermined. The V end was cut by 7 bases, the J end by 4 bases, with 17 bases between. The CDR3 spans 15 residues. CDR1 is MDHEN, CDR2 SYDVKM, per germline. The CDR3 DNA reads as TGTGCCAGCAAATCCCCACAAACCAGTTACAATGAGCAGTTCTTC. Translating gives CASKSPQTSYNEQFF. Full variable domain (outside the CDR3, taken from reference TRBV28 and TRBJ2-1): DVKVTQSSRYLVKRTGEKVFLECVQDMDHENMFWYRQDPGLGLRLIYFSYDVKMKEKGDIPEGYSVSREKKERFSLILESASTNQTSMYLCASKSPQTSYNEQFFGPGTRLTVL.

This chain links TRBV2 with TRBJ2-3; D may be TRBD2 (6 bases). The germline V gene encodes CDR1 SNHLY and CDR2 FYNNEI. CDR3 size: 14 residues. The V gene lost 8 bases and the J gene lost 4 bases, with 16 bases spanning the gap. The CDR3 nucleotides read TGTGCCAGCGGGGCCGACGGGGAGGCAGATACGCAGTATTTT. Encoded protein: CASGADGEADTQYF. Filled out from reference TRBV2 and TRBJ2-3, the complete variable domain reads EPEVTQTPSHQVTQMGQEVILRCVPISNHLYFYWYRQILGQKVEFLVSFYNNEISEKSEIFDDQFSVERPDGSNFTLKIRSTKLEDSAMYFCASGADGEADTQYFGPGTRLTVL.

The rearrangement uses TRBV19 and TRBJ1-5, with TRBD1 as a possible D gene (5 bases). The CDR3 is made up of 15 amino acids. Looked up from germline, CDR1 is LNHDA and CDR2 is SQIVND (reference sequence). Trimming took off 8 bases at V and 5 bases at J, with 19 bases between the two ends. The CDR3 bases are TGTGCCAGTCGGTGGGGGGATTTTTCTTATCAGCCCCAGCATTTT. The encoded protein is CASRWGDFSYQPQHF.

The chain links TRBV7-8 to TRBJ2-2; 8 bases map to TRBD1. Trimming at V came to 2 bases and at J to 2 bases, leaving 4 bases not matched to a gene. This CDR3 comprises 16 residues. The germline V gene has CDR1 SGHVS and CDR2 FQNEAQ. The CDR3 spells CASSLQAGGNTGELFF. The CDR3 DNA sequence: TGTGCCAGCAGCTTACAGGCAGGGGGCAACACCGGGGAGCTGTTTTTT.

This chain connects TRBV7-9 to TRBJ1-5; the D gene is possibly TRBD1 (5 bases). V was shortened by 5 bases and J by 0 bases, with 8 bases between the two germline ends. The CDR3 is 14 amino acids. In germline, CDR1 is SEHNR, CDR2 FQNEAQ (reference sequence). CDR3 nucleotides: TGTGCCAGCAGCACGGACATTAGCAATCAGCCCCAGCATTTT. Translating gives CASSTDISNQPQHF.

This chain joins TRBV7-9 and TRBJ2-5, with 7 bases fitting TRBD2. The V gene end was trimmed by 5 bases and the J gene end by 3 bases; junction bases not matched to a gene: 3. The germline V gene has CDR1 SEHNR and CDR2 FQNEAQ (reference sequence). The CDR3 length is 13 residues. CDR3 loop: CASSAGGEETQYF. CDR3 nucleotide sequence: TGTGCCAGCAGCGCTGGGGGGGAAGAGACCCAGTACTTC.